The 15 T cell receptor beta chains given below trace back to one sample, sequenced in a study of blood T cell repertoires in COVID-19 (dated by TCRdb to the early 2020s). Libraries were prepared through the immunoSEQ multiplex PCR assay. TCRdb carries this immuneACCESS record with in-frame sequences only. Its versions omit some clonotypes, under half of them owing to an unresolved V gene in the studies checked, with the rest unexplained. A total of around 70,000 clones appear in this sample, over 75% of them only once. Around 30% of the sample comes from the top ten. The material sequenced was peripheral blood. Receptor source: a woman older than 75 with active or convalescent COVID-19.

This clone was seen many times. This CDR3 reads CASSRGNSPLHF. In nucleotides, the CDR3 is TGTGCCAGCAGCAGGGGAAATTCACCCCTCCACTTT. V is TRBV5-4 and J is TRBJ1-6, with D perhaps TRBD1 (5 bases). Germline V gene data show CDR1 as SGHNT and CDR2 as YYREEE (reference sequence). The CDR3 is 12 amino acids. The V end lost 4 bases, the J end lost 7 bases, and 6 bases lay between the germline ends.

This chain connects TRBV7-8 to TRBJ2-1, with 8 nucleotides matching TRBD2. The V and J ends lost 5 bases and 3 bases, in that order; junction bases with no gene match: 3. CDR1 is SGHVS and CDR2 is FQNEAQ in the germline V gene. There are 14 residues in the CDR3. The CDR3 sequence: CASSESGSYNEQFF. The CDR3 DNA sequence: TGTGCCAGCAGCGAAAGCGGGAGCTACAATGAGCAGTTCTTC.

The chain links TRBV11-2 to TRBJ2-3, with TRBD2 matching 8 bases. The ends lost 0 bases at V and 7 bases at J; junction bases unmatched: 9. The germline CDR1 and CDR2 sequences are SGHAT and FQNNGV. CDR3 length: 16 residues. The CDR3 region is CASSLDRAGGGHTQYF. The DNA for the CDR3 is TGTGCCAGCAGCTTAGACCGGGCGGGGGGCGGCCATACGCAGTATTTT.

V usage is TRBV5-1 and J usage is TRBJ1-2; D is unresolved. The germline V and J ends were trimmed by 0 bases and 4 bases, with 7 bases remaining between them. From germline, CDR1 is SGHRS and CDR2 YFSETQ. This CDR3 has 13 amino acids. Here the CDR3 reads CASSLDSSYGYTF. The CDR3 region has the DNA TGCGCCAGCAGCTTGGACAGCTCCTATGGCTACACCTTC.

The chain employs TRBV7-3 and TRBJ1-5; D gene uncertain. Trimming took off 5 bases at V and 4 bases at J, with 9 bases between the two ends. The CDR3 contains 13 residues. Per germline, CDR1 SGHTA and CDR2 FQGTGA. Written as DNA, the CDR3 is TGTGCCAGCAGCCAGGACTGGAATCAGCCCCAGCATTTT. Translation gives CASSQDWNQPQHF.

The V gene is TRBV19, the J gene TRBJ2-4, with 10 positions matching TRBD1. The germline CDR1 and CDR2 sequences are LNHDA and SQIVND (reference sequence). The CDR3 is 20 residues long. V shed 5 bases and J 0 bases; nucleotides not matched to a gene: 16. CDR3 sequence: CASSAQPGQGRRLAKNIQYF. CDR3 bases: TGTGCCAGTAGTGCACAACCGGGACAGGGGAGGAGGTTAGCCAAAAACATTCAGTACTTC.

This clone was seen just once. The chain has TRBV7-2 and TRBJ1-6; D gene uncertain. Germline lookup yields CDR1 SGHTA and CDR2 FQGNSA. Trimming took off 6 bases at V and 0 bases at J, with 9 bases between the two ends. The CDR3 runs to 15 residues. Here the CDR3 DNA reads TGTGCCAGCAGACCGGGGAGCTCCTATAATTCACCCCTCCACTTT. It codes for CASRPGSSYNSPLHF.

The chain employs TRBV4-2 and TRBJ2-1; D unresolved. Deletions cut 0 bases from V and 5 bases from J, with 8 bases between. Per germline, CDR1 LGHNA and CDR2 YNFKEQ. The CDR3 loop spans 14 amino acids. The CDR3 spells CASSQEELNNEQFF. In DNA, the CDR3 is TGTGCCAGCAGCCAAGAAGAACTGAACAATGAGCAGTTCTTC.

The chain is built from TRBV7-3 and TRBJ1-2; 10 bases agree with TRBD1. This CDR3 is 13 amino acids long. V dropped 6 bases and J dropped 6; count of bases not matched to a gene: 4. Per germline, CDR1 SGHTA and CDR2 FQGTGA. CDR3 nucleotide sequence: TGTGCCAGCAGTCGACAGGGGGCGAATGGCTACACCTTC. This sequence encodes CASSRQGANGYTF. The variable domain in full, completed from reference TRBV7-3 and TRBJ1-2, reads GAGVSQTPSNKVTEKGKYVELRCDPISGHTALYWYRQSLGQGPEFLIYFQGTGAADDSGLPNDRFFAVRPEGSVSTLKIQRTERGDSAVYLCASSRQGANGYTFGSGTRLTVV.

The chain carries TRBV10-3 and TRBJ1-1; D may be TRBD1 (5 bases). This CDR3 is 13 amino acids long. V lost 2 bases and J 11 bases, leaving 15 bases between the germline ends. Germline lookup yields CDR1 ENHRY and CDR2 SYGVKD. The CDR3, as DNA: TGTGCCATCAGTGAGGGGCAGGGTGTAGAGGCTTTCTTT. Protein sequence: CAISEGQGVEAFF.

The chain combines TRBV6-6 with TRBJ1-1; D is unclear. Germline V gives CDR1 MNHNY, CDR2 SVGAGI (reference sequence). CDR3 length: 15 amino acids. The V gene lost 5 bases and the J gene lost 0 bases, with 13 bases spanning the gap. CDR3 DNA: TGTGCCAGCAGTACCAACGCGTTGATGAACACTGAAGCTTTCTTT. Translating it yields CASSTNALMNTEAFF.

This chain uses TRBV9 with TRBJ1-5; D gene ambiguous. Trimming left V 0 bases short and J 4 bases short, with 11 bases between. Germline CDR1 is SGDLS and CDR2 is YYNGEE. The CDR3 loop spans 15 amino acids. The CDR3 DNA follows: TGTGCCAGCAGCGTAGTTCTAGATCTTAATCAGCCCCAGCATTTT. It yields the protein CASSVVLDLNQPQHF.

The chain recombines TRBV4-3 with TRBJ1-4, with TRBD1 identical over 8 bases. The CDR3 loop spans 17 amino acids. Germline V gene lookup returns CDR1 LGHNA and CDR2 YSLEER. V lost 4 bases and J lost 8; bases outside the gene matches: 15. CDR3: CASSPQGARIFGEKLFF. As DNA, the CDR3 is TGCGCCAGCAGCCCTCAGGGGGCGCGTATATTTGGCGAAAAACTGTTTTTT.

This clone was counted once. This sequence joins TRBV7-7 and TRBJ2-1, with 7 positions matching TRBD1. The V and J ends lost 5 bases and 5 bases, in that order; junction bases with no gene match: 6. The CDR3 totals 14 residues. Germline V gene sequence: CDR1 SSHAT, CDR2 FNYEAQ (reference sequence). The CDR3 DNA reads TGTGCCAGCAGCACCGGGACAGCCGACAATGAGCAGTTCTTC. Translated: CASSTGTADNEQFF.

This clone was detected a few times. DNA for the CDR3: TGCGCCAGCAGGTCAGGGATGAATACGCAGTATTTT. Protein product: CASRSGMNTQYF. The rearrangement links TRBV5-1 to TRBJ2-3; TRBD1 is a possible D gene (5 bases). The V gene lost 5 bases and the J gene lost 7 bases, with 11 bases spanning the gap. The germline V gene encodes CDR1 SGHRS and CDR2 YFSETQ. CDR3 length: 12 amino acids.